This TCR beta chain was captured in a study of T cell responses to AZD1222 COVID-19 vaccine. CDR1 and CDR2 from the germline V gene are SEHNR and FQNEAQ (reference sequence). There are 18 residues in the CDR3. Germline trimming cut 3 bases from V and 8 bases from J; bases unmatched to any gene: 18. Produced via immunoSEQ multiplex PCR; TCRdb's table is partial and in-frame only. In the table there are about 140,000 clones, 85% to 95% of which are singletons. The chain joins TRBV7-9 to TRBJ1-4, with 7 positions matching TRBD1. The source is an adult who received the AZD1222 COVID-19 vaccine. The specimen comprised peripheral blood, sampled 28 days after the second AZD1222 dose. The CDR3 coding sequence is TGTGCCAGCAGCTTTCATCCGACAGGGCGGGTACCGGAGGAAAAACTGTTTTTT. This gives the protein CASSFHPTGRVPEEKLFF.